Sequencing of this TCR beta chain was carried out in a study of CD8+ T cells in alopecia areata. Study-level background: Administration of oral tofacitinib to treated patients was at 5 to 10 mg twice daily.

RNA was extracted and reverse transcribed into cDNA as the sequencing template. The data were produced by immunoSEQ multiplex PCR, yet TCRdb's version contains in-frame clones alone and is incomplete. This table holds some 150,000 clones, 54% found once. Findings and limits, study-wide: Possibly because of HLA-related factors, TCR sharing was less clear across patients than in mice. Scalp lesions, especially in alopecia totalis/universalis, had higher clonality than normal scalp. In scalp and blood, many expanded lesional clones persisted during tofacitinib.

The CDR3 consists of 12 residues. Per germline, CDR1 GTSNPN and CDR2 SVGIG (reference sequence). Trimming took off 1 base at V and 2 bases at J, with 6 bases between the two ends. Noted treatment: oral pan-JAK inhibitor, 5-10 mg twice daily. A word on this clone: Antigen unknown.

This clonotype originated in a human donor with alopecia areata. Sequenced material: CD8+ T cells sorted from blood, taken at week 4, from a patient treated with tofacitinib. The V gene is TRBV30, the J gene TRBJ2-7; D gene uncertain. CDR3 sequence: CAWSGGPYEQYF. CDR3 sequence (DNA): TGTGCCTGGAGTGGGGGTCCCTACGAGCAGTACTTC.